This T cell receptor (beta chain) emerged from a study of cytomegalovirus exposure and HLA in healthy donors. General study results and limits: Later, an analysis showed that TCR beta chains associated with HLA were more clonally expanded than others that were equally common. In all likelihood, a cluster of highly shared sequence variants was a sequencing artifact.

Trimming cost V 2 bases and J 3 bases; bases outside gene matches: 6. Germline CDR1 and CDR2: MGHRA and YSYEKL. This CDR3 spans 15 amino acids. With regard to this clone: The antigen is not known.

PCR primers comprised 60 Vbeta and 13 Jbeta primers. Generated by immunoSEQ multiplex PCR, the TCRdb table keeps only in-frame clones and is missing some. The data contain 150,000 to 200,000 clones, under 90% of them singletons. Source material: PBMCs. This chain uses TRBV4-1 with TRBJ1-2; TRBD1 matches 7 bases. This TCR came from a man younger than 30 in good health and CMV-seronegative. In DNA, the CDR3 is TGCGCCAGCAGCCAACCGGAGACAGGGTACTATGGCTACACCTTC. Its protein is CASSQPETGYYGYTF.